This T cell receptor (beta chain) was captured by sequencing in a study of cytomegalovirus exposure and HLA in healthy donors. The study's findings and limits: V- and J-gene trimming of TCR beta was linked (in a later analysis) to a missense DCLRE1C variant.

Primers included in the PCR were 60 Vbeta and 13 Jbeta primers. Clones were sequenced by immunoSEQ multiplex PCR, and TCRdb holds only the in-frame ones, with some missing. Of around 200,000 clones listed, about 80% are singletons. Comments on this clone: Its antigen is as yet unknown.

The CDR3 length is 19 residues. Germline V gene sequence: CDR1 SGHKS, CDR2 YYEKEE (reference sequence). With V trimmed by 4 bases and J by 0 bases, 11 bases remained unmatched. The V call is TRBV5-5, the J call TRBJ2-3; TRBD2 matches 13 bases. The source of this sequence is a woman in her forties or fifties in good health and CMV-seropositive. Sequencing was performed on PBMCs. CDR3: CASSHRLAGGIVSTDTQYF. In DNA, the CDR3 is TGTGCCAGCAGCCACAGACTAGCGGGGGGCATTGTAAGCACAGATACGCAGTATTTT.